This T cell receptor beta chain was sequenced for a study of T-cell reconstitution after alpha-beta-depleted transplantation in children. The library targeted TCRbeta and was prepared with unique molecular identifiers. TCRdb processed the PCR reads anew with MiXCR; each CDR3 protein has one entry. The sample lists over 200,000 distinct CDR3 sequences; approximately 9.5% were seen once. V was cut by 1 base and J by 0 bases, with 10 bases left in between. This CDR3 contains 15 residues. The germline V gene encodes CDR1 MNHEY and CDR2 SVGEGT. The genes are TRBV6-2 or TRBV6-3 and TRBJ2-7; the D is unclear. Sequences were derived from PBMCs from the stem cell graft donor, sampled from the stem cell graft. The sequence was obtained from a human donor who donated a stem cell graft to a child with acute lymphoblastic leukemia. This CDR3 is CASSYWEPSSYEQYF. CDR3 nucleotides: TGTGCCAGCAGTTACTGGGAACCGAGCTCCTACGAGCAGTACTTC.